This TCR beta chain originates from a study of T cells in localized non-small cell lung cancer. Findings and caveats of the study: Uninvolved nearby lung showed the greatest T cell clonality, exceeding that found in tumor. Appearing in adjacent lung were a median about 60 of the top 100 tumor clones. Because researchers sequenced only one region of the tumor, heterogeneity is still possible. Patients showing higher blood T cell density tended to see longer overall survival.

This clone appeared a single time. Antigen specificity is unknown. Assay used: immunoSEQ multiplex PCR; TCRdb lists only in-frame clones, some missing. Of 48,000 or so clones in the sample, about nine tenths were seen once. V was cut by 0 bases and J by 4 bases, with 13 bases left in between. Germline V gene lookup returns CDR1 SGHRS and CDR2 YFSETQ. The CDR3 totals 15 residues. The sequence was obtained from a male donor older than 55 with stage III squamous cell lung carcinoma. The rearrangement links TRBV5-1 to TRBJ1-1, with D maybe TRBD1 (6 bases). The sample was peripheral blood, taken before any cancer treatment. In DNA form, the CDR3 reads TGCGCCAGCAGCTTGGAGGGACAACTTCGCACTGAAGCTTTCTTT. Translating it yields CASSLEGQLRTEAFF.